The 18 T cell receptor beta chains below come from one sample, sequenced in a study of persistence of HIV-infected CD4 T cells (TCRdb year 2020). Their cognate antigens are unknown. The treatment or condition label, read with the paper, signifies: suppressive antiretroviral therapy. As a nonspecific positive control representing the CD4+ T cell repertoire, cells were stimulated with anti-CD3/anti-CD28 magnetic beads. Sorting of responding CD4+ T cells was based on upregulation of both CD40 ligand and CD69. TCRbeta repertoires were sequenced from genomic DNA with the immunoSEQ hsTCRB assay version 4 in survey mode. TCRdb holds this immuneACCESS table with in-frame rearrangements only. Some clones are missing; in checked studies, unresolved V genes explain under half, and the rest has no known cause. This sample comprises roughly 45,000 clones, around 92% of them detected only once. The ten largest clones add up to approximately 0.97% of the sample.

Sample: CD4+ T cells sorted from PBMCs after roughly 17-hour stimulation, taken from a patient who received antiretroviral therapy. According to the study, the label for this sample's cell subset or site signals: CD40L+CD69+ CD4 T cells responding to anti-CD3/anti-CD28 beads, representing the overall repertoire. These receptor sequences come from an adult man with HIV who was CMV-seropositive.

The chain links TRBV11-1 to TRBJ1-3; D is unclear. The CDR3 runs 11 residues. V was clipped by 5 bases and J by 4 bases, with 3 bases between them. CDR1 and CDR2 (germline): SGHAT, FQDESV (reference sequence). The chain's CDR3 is CASSPGNTIYF. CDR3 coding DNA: TGTGCCAGCAGCCCCGGAAACACCATATATTTT.

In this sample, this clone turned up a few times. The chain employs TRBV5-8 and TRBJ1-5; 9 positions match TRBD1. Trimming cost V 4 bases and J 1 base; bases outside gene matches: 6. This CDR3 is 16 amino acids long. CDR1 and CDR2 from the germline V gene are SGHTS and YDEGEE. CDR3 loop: CASSPGTGTSNQPQHF. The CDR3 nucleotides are TGTGCCAGCAGCCCTGGGACAGGGACCAGCAATCAGCCCCAGCATTTT.

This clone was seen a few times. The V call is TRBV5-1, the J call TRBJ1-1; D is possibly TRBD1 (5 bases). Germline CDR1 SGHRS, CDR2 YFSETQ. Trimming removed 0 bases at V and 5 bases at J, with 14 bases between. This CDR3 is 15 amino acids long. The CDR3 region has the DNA TGCGCCAGCAGCTTGGAATGGGGGGATGAGACTGAAGCTTTCTTT. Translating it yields CASSLEWGDETEAFF.

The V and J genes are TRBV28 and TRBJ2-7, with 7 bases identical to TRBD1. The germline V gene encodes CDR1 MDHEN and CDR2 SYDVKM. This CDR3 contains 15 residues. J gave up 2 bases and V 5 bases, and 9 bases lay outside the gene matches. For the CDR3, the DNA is TGTGCCAGCAGTCCAGCACCCGGGACAGCCTACGAGCAGTACTTC. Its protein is CASSPAPGTAYEQYF.

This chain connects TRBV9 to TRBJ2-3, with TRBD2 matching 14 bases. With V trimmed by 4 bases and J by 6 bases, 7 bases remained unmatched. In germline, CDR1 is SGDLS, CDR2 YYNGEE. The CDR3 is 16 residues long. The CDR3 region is CASSPGTSGGTDTQYF. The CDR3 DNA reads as TGTGCCAGCAGCCCAGGGACTAGCGGGGGAACGGATACGCAGTATTTT.

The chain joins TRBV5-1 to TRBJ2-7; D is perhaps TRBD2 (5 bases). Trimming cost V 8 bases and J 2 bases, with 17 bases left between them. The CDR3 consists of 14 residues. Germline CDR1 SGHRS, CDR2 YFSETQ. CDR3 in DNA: TGCGCCAGTTCTCCTAGCCGGCCACCCTACGAGCAGTACTTC. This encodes CASSPSRPPYEQYF.

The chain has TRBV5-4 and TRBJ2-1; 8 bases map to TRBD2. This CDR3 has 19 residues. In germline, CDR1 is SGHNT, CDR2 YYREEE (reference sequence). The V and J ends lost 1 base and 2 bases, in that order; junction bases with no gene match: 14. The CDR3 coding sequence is TGTGCCAGCAGCTTGCAATGGGGCGGCGGGGGGAACCCCTACAATGAGCAGTTCTTC. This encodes CASSLQWGGGGNPYNEQFF.

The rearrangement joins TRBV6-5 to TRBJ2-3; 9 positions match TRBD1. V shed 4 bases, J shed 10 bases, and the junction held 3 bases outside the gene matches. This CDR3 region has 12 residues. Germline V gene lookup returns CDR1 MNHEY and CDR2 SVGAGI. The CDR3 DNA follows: TGTGCCAGCAGTTCCCGGACAGGGGCGCAGTATTTT. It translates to CASSSRTGAQYF.

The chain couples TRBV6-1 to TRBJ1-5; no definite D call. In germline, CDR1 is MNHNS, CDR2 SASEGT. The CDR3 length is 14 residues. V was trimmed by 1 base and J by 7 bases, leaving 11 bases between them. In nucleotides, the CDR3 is TGTGCCAGCAGTGAAGGAGGAGGTTACCAGCCCCAGCATTTT. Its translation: CASSEGGGYQPQHF.

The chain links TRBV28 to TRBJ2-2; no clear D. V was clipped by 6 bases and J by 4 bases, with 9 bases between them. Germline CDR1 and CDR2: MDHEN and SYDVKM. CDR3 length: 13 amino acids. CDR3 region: CASRARITGELFF. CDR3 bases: TGTGCCAGCAGGGCGAGGATCACCGGGGAGCTGTTTTTT. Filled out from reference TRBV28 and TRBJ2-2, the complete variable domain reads DVKVTQSSRYLVKRTGEKVFLECVQDMDHENMFWYRQDPGLGLRLIYFSYDVKMKEKGDIPEGYSVSREKKERFSLILESASTNQTSMYLCASRARITGELFFGEGSRLTVL.

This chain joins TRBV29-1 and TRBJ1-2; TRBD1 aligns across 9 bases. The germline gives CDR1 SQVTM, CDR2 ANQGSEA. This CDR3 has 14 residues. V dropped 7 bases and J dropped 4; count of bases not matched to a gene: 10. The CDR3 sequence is CSASSGTGSYGYTF. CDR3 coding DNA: TGCAGCGCTTCATCCGGGACAGGGAGCTATGGCTACACCTTC.

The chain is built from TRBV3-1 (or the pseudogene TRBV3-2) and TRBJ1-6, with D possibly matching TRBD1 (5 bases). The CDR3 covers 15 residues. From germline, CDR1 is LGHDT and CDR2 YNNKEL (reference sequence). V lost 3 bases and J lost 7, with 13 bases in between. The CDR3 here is CASSQTGTRNSPLHF. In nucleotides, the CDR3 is TGTGCCAGCAGCCAGACCGGGACGAGAAATTCACCCCTCCACTTT.

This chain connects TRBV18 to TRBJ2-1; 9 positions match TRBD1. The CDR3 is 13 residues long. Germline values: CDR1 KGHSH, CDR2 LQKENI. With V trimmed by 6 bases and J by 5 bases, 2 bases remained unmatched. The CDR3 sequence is CASSGQGDNEQFF. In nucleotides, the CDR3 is TGTGCCAGCTCGGGACAGGGCGACAATGAGCAGTTCTTC.

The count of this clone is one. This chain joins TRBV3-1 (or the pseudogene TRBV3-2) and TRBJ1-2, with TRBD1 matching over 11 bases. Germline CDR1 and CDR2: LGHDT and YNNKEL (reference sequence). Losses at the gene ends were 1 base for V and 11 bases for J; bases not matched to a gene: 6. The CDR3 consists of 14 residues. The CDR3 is CASSQAGTGGRYTF. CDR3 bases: TGTGCCAGCAGCCAAGCGGGGACAGGGGGAAGGTACACCTTC.

CDR3 DNA sequence: TGTGCCAGCTCACCGAGGGCAACAGGTGAAAATGAGCAGTTCTTC. Encoded protein: CASSPRATGENEQFF. The V and J genes are TRBV18 and TRBJ2-1, with D possibly being TRBD1 or TRBD2 (5 bases each). The CDR3 length is 15 residues. V was trimmed by 3 bases and J by 7 bases, leaving 16 bases between them. Per the germline V gene, CDR1 is KGHSH and CDR2 is LQKENI.

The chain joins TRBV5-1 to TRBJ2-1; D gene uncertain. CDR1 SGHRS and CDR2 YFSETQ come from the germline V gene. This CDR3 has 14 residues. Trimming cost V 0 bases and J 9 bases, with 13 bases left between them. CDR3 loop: CASSLGTGFGEQFF. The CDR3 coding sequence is TGCGCCAGCAGCTTGGGAACGGGCTTTGGTGAGCAGTTCTTC.

The DNA for the CDR3 is TGCGCCAGCATTGAAGCGGGGGGGCAGAGCACCGGGGAGCTGTTTTTT. Protein: CASIEAGGQSTGELFF. The chain couples TRBV5-1 to TRBJ2-2, with 10 nucleotides matching TRBD2. The CDR3 is made up of 16 amino acids. Germline lookup yields CDR1 SGHRS and CDR2 YFSETQ. V lost 6 bases to trimming and J lost 4 bases; unmatched junction nucleotides: 9.

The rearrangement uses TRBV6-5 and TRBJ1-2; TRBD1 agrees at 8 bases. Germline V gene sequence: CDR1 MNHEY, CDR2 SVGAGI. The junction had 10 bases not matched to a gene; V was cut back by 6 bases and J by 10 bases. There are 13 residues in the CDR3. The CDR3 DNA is TGTGCCAGCAGGGAGTATGGACAGGGCCTCTACACCTTC. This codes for CASREYGQGLYTF.